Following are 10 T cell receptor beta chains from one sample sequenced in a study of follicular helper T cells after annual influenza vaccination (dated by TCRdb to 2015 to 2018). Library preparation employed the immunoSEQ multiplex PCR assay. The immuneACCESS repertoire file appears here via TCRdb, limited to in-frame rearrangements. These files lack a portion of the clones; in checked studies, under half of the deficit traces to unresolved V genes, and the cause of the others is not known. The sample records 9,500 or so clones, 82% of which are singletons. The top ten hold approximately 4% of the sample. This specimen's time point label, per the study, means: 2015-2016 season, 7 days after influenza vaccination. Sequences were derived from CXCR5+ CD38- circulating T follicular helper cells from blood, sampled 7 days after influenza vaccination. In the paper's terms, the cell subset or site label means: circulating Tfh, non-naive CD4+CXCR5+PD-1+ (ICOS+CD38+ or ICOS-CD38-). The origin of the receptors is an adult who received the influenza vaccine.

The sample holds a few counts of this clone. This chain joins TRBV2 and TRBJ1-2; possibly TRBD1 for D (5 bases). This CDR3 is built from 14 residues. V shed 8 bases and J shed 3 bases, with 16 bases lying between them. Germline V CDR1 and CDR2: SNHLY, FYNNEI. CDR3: CASGRVTADYGYTF. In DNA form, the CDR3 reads TGTGCCAGCGGTCGAGTGACAGCAGACTATGGCTACACCTTC.

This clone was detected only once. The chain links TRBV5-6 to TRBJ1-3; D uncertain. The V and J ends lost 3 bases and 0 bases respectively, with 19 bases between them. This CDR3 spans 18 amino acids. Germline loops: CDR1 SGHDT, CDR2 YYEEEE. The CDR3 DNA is TGTGCCAGCAGCTACCGACATAGGGAATTACCCTCTGGAAACACCATATATTTT. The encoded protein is CASSYRHRELPSGNTIYF.

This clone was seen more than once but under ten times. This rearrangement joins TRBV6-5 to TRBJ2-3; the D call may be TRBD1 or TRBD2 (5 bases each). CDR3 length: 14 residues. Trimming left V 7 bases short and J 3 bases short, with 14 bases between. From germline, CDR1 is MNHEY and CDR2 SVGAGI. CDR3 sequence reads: CASNPGPLTDTQYF. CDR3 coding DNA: TGTGCCAGCAATCCGGGGCCCTTGACAGATACGCAGTATTTT.

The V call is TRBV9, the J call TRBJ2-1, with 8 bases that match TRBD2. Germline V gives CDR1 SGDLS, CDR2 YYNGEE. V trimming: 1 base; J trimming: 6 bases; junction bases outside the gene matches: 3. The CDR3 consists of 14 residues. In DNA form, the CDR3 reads TGTGCCAGCAGCGTAACGGGGGGGCCCAATGAGCAGTTCTTC. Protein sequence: CASSVTGGPNEQFF.

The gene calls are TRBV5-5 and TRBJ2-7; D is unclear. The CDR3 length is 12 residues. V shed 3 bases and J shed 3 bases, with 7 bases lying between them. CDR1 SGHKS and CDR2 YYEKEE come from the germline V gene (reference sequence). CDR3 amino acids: CASSSPNYEQYF. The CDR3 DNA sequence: TGTGCCAGCAGCTCGCCAAACTACGAGCAGTACTTC. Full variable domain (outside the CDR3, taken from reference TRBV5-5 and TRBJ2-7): DAGVTQSPTHLIKTRGQQVTLRCSPISGHKSVSWYQQVLGQGPQFIFQYYEKEERGRGNFPDRFSARQFPNYSSELNVNALLLGDSALYLCASSSPNYEQYFGPGTRLTVT.

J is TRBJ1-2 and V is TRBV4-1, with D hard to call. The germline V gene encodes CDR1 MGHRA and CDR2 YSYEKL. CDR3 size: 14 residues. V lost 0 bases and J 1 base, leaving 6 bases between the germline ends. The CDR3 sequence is CASSQERFNYGYTF. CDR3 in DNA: TGCGCCAGCAGCCAAGAGAGATTTAACTATGGCTACACCTTC.

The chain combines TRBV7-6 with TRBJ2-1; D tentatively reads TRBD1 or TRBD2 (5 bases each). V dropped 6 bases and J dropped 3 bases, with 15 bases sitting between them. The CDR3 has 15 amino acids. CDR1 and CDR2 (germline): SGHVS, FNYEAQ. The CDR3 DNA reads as TGTGCCAGCAGTTCTTCCGGGACCCACTACAATGAGCAGTTCTTC. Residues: CASSSSGTHYNEQFF.

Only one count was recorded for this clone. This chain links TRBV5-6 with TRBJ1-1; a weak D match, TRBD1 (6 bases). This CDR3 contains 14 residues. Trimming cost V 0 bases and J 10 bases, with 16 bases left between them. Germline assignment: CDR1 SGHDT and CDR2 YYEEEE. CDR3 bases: TGTGCCAGCAGCTTGGGCAAGGGGGGCTGGGGAGCTTTCTTT. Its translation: CASSLGKGGWGAFF. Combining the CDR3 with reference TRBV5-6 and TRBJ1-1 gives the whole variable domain DAGVTQSPTHLIKTRGQQVTLRCSPKSGHDTVSWYQQALGQGPQFIFQYYEEEERQRGNFPDRFSGHQFPNYSSELNVNALLLGDSALYLCASSLGKGGWGAFFGQGTRLTVV.

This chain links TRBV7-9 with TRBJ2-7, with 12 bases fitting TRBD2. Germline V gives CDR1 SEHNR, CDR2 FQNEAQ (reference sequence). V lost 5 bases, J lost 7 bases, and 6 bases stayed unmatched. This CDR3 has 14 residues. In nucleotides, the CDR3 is TGTGCCAGCAGCCCTAGCGGGGGGGGCCTAGAGCAGTACTTC. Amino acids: CASSPSGGGLEQYF.

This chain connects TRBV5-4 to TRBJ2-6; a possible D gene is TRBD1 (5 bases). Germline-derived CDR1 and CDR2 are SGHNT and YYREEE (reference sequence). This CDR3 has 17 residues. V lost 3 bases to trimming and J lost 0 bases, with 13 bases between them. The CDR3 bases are TGTGCCAGCAGCTCGACGACAGAGAGCTCTGGGGCCAACGTCCTGACTTTC. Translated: CASSSTTESSGANVLTF.